The 14 T cell receptor beta chains reported below all come from one sample, sequenced in a study of shared clonotypes between healthy human individuals. Method: immunoSEQ multiplex PCR; TCRdb's copy keeps in-frame clones and lacks some. The repertoire includes fewer than 1.6 million clones, 98% to 99% of them detected once, and around 0.33% sits in the top ten. The material sequenced was naive CD4+ T cells sorted from blood. The subset was: CD45RA+ positively selected. The receptors were sampled from a man younger than 40 in good health.

This rearrangement joins TRBV19 to TRBJ2-1, with TRBD2 matching over 10 bases. The CDR3 extends over 13 amino acids. Germline assignment: CDR1 LNHDA and CDR2 SQIVND (reference sequence). Trimming removed 5 bases from V and 10 bases from J; junction bases left unmatched: 5. As DNA, the CDR3 is TGTGCCAGTAGTTTGCTAGCGGGAGTAGAGCAGTTCTTC. Residues: CASSLLAGVEQFF.

The genes are TRBV5-6 and TRBJ2-7, with D uncertain. Germline CDR1 and CDR2: SGHDT and YYEEEE. V was trimmed by 2 bases and J by 0 bases, leaving 12 bases between them. This CDR3 contains 15 residues. In DNA form, the CDR3 reads TGTGCCAGCAGCTTCCGGGCAGCTAGCTCCTACGAGCAGTACTTC. Its protein product is CASSFRAASSYEQYF.

This clone was seen only once. The gene calls are TRBV5-5 and TRBJ2-7, with D possibly TRBD2 on 6 matching bases. CDR3 length equals 14 residues. With 4 bases removed from V and 0 bases from J, the gap between germline ends came to 11 bases. Germline V gene sequence: CDR1 SGHKS, CDR2 YYEKEE (reference sequence). The CDR3 reads CASSAGLSSYEQYF. Written as DNA, the CDR3 is TGTGCCAGCAGCGCGGGACTGAGCTCCTACGAGCAGTACTTC.

This clone has just one count. This chain connects TRBV14 to TRBJ2-1, with 9 bases aligning to TRBD2. Trimming took 4 bases from V and 3 from J; bases not matched to a gene: 4. CDR1 and CDR2 from the germline V gene are SGHDN and FVKESK. The CDR3 has 15 residues. The CDR3 DNA is TGTGCCAGCAGCCTCAGACTAGCGGACTACAATGAGCAGTTCTTC. This gives the protein CASSLRLADYNEQFF.

This chain links TRBV28 with TRBJ1-2; perhaps TRBD1 as D (5 bases). V was trimmed by 4 bases and J by 8 bases, leaving 20 bases between them. There are 15 residues in the CDR3. Germline CDR1 MDHEN, CDR2 SYDVKM. The CDR3 loop is CASSSVAGPLRGYTF. CDR3 nucleotide sequence: TGTGCCAGCAGTTCCGTTGCAGGGCCGTTACGCGGCTACACCTTC.

This chain links TRBV7-9 with TRBJ2-1; TRBD2 agrees at 8 bases. The ends lost 7 bases at V and 4 bases at J; junction bases unmatched: 15. The length of the CDR3 is 17 residues. Germline values: CDR1 SEHNR, CDR2 FQNEAQ (reference sequence). The CDR3 sequence is CASTYRGPGLGYNEQFF. The CDR3 nucleotides are TGTGCCAGCACCTACCGAGGACCGGGACTAGGATACAATGAGCAGTTCTTC.

V gene TRBV10-2 combines with J gene TRBJ2-1, with 11 bases matching TRBD2. This CDR3 is 15 amino acids long. With 6 bases clipped from V and 4 bases from J, the junction kept 5 bases outside the gene matches. CDR1 and CDR2 from the germline V gene are WSHSY and SAAADI. CDR3 region: CASRPGLAAYNEQFF. CDR3 nucleotide sequence: TGCGCCAGCAGGCCGGGACTAGCGGCTTACAATGAGCAGTTCTTC.

This clone was detected once. This chain connects TRBV13 to TRBJ2-3; no firm D call. V lost 0 bases, J lost 1 base, and 5 bases lay in between. The CDR3 is 14 residues long. Per germline, CDR1 PRHDT and CDR2 FYEKMQ (reference sequence). This chain's CDR3 is CASSLGQGTDTQYF. Written as DNA, the CDR3 is TGTGCCAGCAGCTTAGGTCAAGGCACAGATACGCAGTATTTT.

The chain combines TRBV6-1 with TRBJ1-1; TRBD1 is a possible D gene (5 bases). V dropped 6 bases and J dropped 2 bases, with 10 bases sitting between them. Germline CDR1 and CDR2: MNHNS and SASEGT. This CDR3 is 13 amino acids long. The CDR3 here is CASRRGPNTEAFF. DNA for the CDR3: TGTGCCAGCAGGCGGGGCCCAAACACTGAAGCTTTCTTT.

The chain links TRBV19 to TRBJ2-2; unclear D gene. CDR3 size: 14 residues. V lost 7 bases and J 6 bases, leaving 15 bases between the germline ends. Germline values: CDR1 LNHDA, CDR2 SQIVND (reference sequence). CDR3 sequence reads: CASTLVAPAGELFF. The CDR3 DNA is TGTGCCAGTACCCTAGTGGCTCCCGCCGGGGAGCTGTTTTTT.

This chain uses TRBV18 with TRBJ2-1; TRBD2 might be the D (6 bases). The CDR3 runs 17 residues. Trimming took 0 bases from V and 5 from J, leaving 17 bases between them. CDR1 and CDR2 (germline): KGHSH, LQKENI. CDR3 coding DNA: TGTGCCAGCTCACCACCCCGTTTCGGGAGCCACCACAATGAGCAGTTCTTC. This sequence encodes CASSPPRFGSHHNEQFF.

The chain has TRBV5-1 and TRBJ2-1, with 14 bases fitting TRBD2. The CDR3 loop spans 17 amino acids. J gave up 4 bases and V 4 bases, and 7 bases lay outside the gene matches. In germline, CDR1 is SGHRS, CDR2 YFSETQ. The CDR3 nucleotides read TGCGCCAGCAGCCTACGGACTAGCGGGAGGCCATACAATGAGCAGTTCTTC. Translation gives CASSLRTSGRPYNEQFF.

This clone was observed a single time. This rearrangement joins TRBV27 to TRBJ2-4; TRBD1 agrees at 9 bases. The CDR3 contains 17 residues. Germline V CDR1 and CDR2: MNHEY, SMNVEV (reference sequence). V gave up 5 bases and J gave up 1 base; unmatched junction bases: 9. The CDR3 nucleotides are TGTGCCAGCAGTGAAGTAACGGGACAGGGCGCCAAAAACATTCAGTACTTC. Amino acid sequence: CASSEVTGQGAKNIQYF.

This chain links TRBV9 with TRBJ1-3; TRBD1 aligns across 7 bases. Germline trimming cut 0 bases from V and 4 bases from J; bases unmatched to any gene: 7. Germline CDR1 SGDLS, CDR2 YYNGEE. There are 16 residues in the CDR3. This CDR3 is CASSVDHRGAGNTIYF. CDR3 nucleotides: TGTGCCAGCAGCGTAGATCACAGGGGCGCCGGAAACACCATATATTTT.